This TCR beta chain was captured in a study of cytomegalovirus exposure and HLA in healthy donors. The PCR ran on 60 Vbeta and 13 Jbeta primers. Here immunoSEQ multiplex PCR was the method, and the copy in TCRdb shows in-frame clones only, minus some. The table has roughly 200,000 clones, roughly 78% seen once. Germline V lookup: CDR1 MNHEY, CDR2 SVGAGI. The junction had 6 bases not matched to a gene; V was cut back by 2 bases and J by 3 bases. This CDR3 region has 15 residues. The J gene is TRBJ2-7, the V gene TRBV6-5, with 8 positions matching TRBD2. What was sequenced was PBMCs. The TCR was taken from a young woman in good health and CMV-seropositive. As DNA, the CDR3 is TGTGCCAGCAGTTACGAGGGACTAGGCGACTACGAGCAGTACTTC. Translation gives CASSYEGLGDYEQYF.